These T cell receptor beta chains were read from a single sample in a study of blood T cell repertoires in COVID-19. Sequencing used immunoSEQ multiplex PCR; TCRdb keeps in-frame clones, though not all of them. Among around 81,000 clones listed, around 80% were seen once. The sample taken for sequencing was peripheral blood. The receptors were gathered from a human donor in a cohort sampled during active COVID-19. CDR3s include the opening cysteine and the closing phenylalanine or tryptophan. D genes are given only for firm matches. Expanded clones get a size class; other rows say once, few or many, or leave the size out.

cdr3_aa cdr3_nt clone_size j_call v_call d_call
CASSRSGTVDQPQHF TGTGCCAGTAGTAGATCCGGGACAGTCGATCAGCCCCAGCATTTT - TRBJ1-5 TRBV19 TRBD1
CAIRKGLTIETQYF TGTGCCATCAGAAAGGGACTTACGATTGAGACCCAGTACTTC - TRBJ2-5 TRBV10-3 -
CASGGTGNGYEQYF TGTGCCAGCGGGGGGACAGGGAATGGATACGAGCAGTACTTC - TRBJ2-7 TRBV7-9 TRBD1
CASSTRQGSSYEQYF TGTGCCAGCAGCACCCGACAGGGGAGCTCCTACGAGCAGTACTTC - TRBJ2-7 TRBV5-4 TRBD1
CASSPDRGRSYEQYF TGTGCCAGCAGCCCGGACAGGGGGCGCTCCTACGAGCAGTACTTC - TRBJ2-7 TRBV9 TRBD1
CASGTTLYEQYF TGTGCCTCGGGGACAACACTCTACGAGCAGTACTTC - TRBJ2-7 TRBV12-3/TRBV12-4 -
CASSQGVDPYEQYF TGTGCCAGCAGCCAAGGCGTCGATCCCTACGAGCAGTACTTC - TRBJ2-7 TRBV4-2 -
CASSQTTSGGNTGELFF TGTGCCAGCAGCCAAACGACTAGCGGGGGGAACACCGGGGAGCTGTTTTTT - TRBJ2-2 TRBV4-2 TRBD2
CASSLPGQGVGGYTF TGCGCCAGCAGCTTACCGGGACAGGGGGTCGGAGGCTACACCTTC once TRBJ1-2 TRBV5-1 TRBD1
CASSFGGLTNEKLFF TGTGCCAGCAGCTTTGGAGGGCTAACTAATGAAAAACTGTTTTTT - TRBJ1-4 TRBV7-9 -
CASSQDPQGVPNYGYTF TGCGCCAGCAGCCAAGATCCTCAGGGGGTCCCGAACTATGGCTACACCTTC few TRBJ1-2 TRBV4-3 TRBD1
CSVGDRGAFF TGCAGCGTTGGGGACCGGGGGGCTTTCTTT - TRBJ1-1 TRBV29-1 -
CAISEVRLPAFF TGTGCCATCAGTGAGGTGAGGCTTCCGGCTTTCTTT - TRBJ1-1 TRBV10-3 -
CASSVVATSSYNEQFF TGTGCCAGCAGCGTCGTTGCAACCAGCTCCTACAATGAGCAGTTCTTC - TRBJ2-1 TRBV9 -
CASSLGRTPVGETQYF TGCGCCAGCAGCTTGGGGAGGACCCCCGTCGGGGAGACCCAGTACTTC - TRBJ2-5 TRBV5-1 -
CASSPQTADRGNTIYF TGTGCCAGCAGCCCGCAGACAGCAGATCGTGGAAACACCATATATTTT - TRBJ1-3 TRBV7-9 -